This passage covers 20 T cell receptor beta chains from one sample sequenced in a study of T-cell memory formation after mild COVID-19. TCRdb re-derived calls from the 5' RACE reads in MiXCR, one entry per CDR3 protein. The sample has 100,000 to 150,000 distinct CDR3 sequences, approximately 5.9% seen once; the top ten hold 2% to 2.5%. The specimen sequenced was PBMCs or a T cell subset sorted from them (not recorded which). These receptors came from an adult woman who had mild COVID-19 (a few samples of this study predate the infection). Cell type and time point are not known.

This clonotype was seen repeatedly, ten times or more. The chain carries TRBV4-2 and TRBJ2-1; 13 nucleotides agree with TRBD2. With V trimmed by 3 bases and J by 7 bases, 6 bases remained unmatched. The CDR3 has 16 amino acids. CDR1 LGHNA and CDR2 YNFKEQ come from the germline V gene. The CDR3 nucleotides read TGTGCCAGCAGCCAGGCGTTGACTAGCGGGAGGAATGAGCAGTTCTTC. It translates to CASSQALTSGRNEQFF.

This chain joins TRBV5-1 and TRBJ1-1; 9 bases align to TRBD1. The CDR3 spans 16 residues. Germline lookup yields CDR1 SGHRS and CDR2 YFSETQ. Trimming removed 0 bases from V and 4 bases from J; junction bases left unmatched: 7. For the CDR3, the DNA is TGCGCCAGCAGCTTGGGGGGACAGGGTGGTCGCACTGAAGCTTTCTTT. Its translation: CASSLGGQGGRTEAFF.

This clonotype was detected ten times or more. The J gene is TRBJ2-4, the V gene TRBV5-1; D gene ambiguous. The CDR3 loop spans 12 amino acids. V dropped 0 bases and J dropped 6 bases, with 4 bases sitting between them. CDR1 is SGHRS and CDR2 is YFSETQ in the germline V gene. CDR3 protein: CASSLEGNIQYF. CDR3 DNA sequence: TGCGCCAGCAGCTTGGAGGGAAACATTCAGTACTTC.

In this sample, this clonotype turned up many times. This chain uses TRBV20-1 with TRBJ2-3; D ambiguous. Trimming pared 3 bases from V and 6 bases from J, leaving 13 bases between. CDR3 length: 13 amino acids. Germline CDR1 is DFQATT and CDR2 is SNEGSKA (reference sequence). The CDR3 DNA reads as TGCAGTGCTAGCCCCCTCGATAGGGATACGCAGTATTTT. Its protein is CSASPLDRDTQYF.

CDR3 DNA: TGCGCCAGCAGCTTCGACAGGGAGACCGAGCAGTACTTC. It yields the protein CASSFDRETEQYF. The chain employs TRBV5-1 and TRBJ2-7; 7 bases map to TRBD1. This CDR3 has 13 residues. The germline CDR1 and CDR2 sequences are SGHRS and YFSETQ. V lost 2 bases and J lost 6; bases outside the gene matches: 5.

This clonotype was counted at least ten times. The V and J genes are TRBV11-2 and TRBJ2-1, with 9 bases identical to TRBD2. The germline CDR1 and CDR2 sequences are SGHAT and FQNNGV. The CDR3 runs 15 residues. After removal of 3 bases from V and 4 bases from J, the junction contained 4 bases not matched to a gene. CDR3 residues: CASSFGLAGYNEQFF. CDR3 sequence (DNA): TGTGCCAGCAGCTTTGGCCTAGCGGGATACAATGAGCAGTTCTTC.

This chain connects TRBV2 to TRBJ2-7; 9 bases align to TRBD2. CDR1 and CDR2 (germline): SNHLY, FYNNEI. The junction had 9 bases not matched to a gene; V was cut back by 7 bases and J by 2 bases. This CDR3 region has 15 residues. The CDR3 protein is CASTEGLAGAYEQYF. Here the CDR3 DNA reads TGTGCCAGCACCGAAGGGTTAGCGGGGGCCTACGAGCAGTACTTC.

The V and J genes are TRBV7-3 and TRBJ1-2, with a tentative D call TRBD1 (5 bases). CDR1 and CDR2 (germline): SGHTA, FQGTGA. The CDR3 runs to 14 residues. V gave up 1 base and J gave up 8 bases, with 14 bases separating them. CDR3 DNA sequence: TGTGCCAGCAGCTTAATTGGGCGTGGGGGAGGCTACACCTTC. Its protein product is CASSLIGRGGGYTF.

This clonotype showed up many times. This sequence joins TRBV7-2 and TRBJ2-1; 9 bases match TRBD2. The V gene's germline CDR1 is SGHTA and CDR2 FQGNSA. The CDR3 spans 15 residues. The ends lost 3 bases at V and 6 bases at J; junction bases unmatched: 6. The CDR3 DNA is TGTGCCAGCAGCTTCTCTAGCGGGAAGGGCAATGAGCAGTTCTTC. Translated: CASSFSSGKGNEQFF.

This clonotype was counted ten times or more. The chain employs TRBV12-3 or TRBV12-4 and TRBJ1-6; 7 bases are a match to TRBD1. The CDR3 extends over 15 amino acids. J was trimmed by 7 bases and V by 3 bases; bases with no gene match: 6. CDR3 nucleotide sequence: TGTGCCAGCAGTTTGGGACAGACCCTAAATTCACCCCTCCACTTT. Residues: CASSLGQTLNSPLHF.

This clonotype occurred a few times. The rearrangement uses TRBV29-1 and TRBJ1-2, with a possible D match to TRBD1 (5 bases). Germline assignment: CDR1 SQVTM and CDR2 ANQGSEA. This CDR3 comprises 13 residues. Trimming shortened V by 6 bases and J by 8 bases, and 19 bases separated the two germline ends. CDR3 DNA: TGCAGCGTGGGGCAGGGAGGCGGTTTGGGCTACACCTTC. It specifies CSVGQGGGLGYTF.

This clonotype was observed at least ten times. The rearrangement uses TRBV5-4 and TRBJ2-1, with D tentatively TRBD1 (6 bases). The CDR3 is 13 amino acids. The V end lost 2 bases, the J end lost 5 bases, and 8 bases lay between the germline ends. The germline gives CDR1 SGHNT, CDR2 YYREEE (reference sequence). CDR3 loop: CASSFHRDNEQFF. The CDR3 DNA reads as TGTGCCAGCAGCTTTCACAGGGACAATGAGCAGTTCTTC.

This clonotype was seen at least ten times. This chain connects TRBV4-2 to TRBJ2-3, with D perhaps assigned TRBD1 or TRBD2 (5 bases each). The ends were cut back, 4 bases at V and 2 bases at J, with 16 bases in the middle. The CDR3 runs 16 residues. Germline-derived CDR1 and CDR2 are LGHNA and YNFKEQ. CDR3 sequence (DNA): TGTGCCAGCAGCCCACAGGAGTGGGGGTCCACAGATACGCAGTATTTT. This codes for CASSPQEWGSTDTQYF.

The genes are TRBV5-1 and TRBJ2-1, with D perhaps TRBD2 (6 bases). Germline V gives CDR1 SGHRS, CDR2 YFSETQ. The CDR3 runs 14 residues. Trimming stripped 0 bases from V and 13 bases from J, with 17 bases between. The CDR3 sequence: CASSLGGLTGDQFF. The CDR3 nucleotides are TGCGCCAGCAGCTTGGGCGGACTAACCGGGGATCAGTTCTTC.

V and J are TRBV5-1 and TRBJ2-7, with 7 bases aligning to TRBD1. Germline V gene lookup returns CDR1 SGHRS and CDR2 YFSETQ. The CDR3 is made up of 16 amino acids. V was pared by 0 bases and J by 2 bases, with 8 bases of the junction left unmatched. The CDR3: CASSLGGTVLAYEQYF. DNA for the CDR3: TGCGCCAGCAGCTTGGGAGGGACAGTACTTGCCTACGAGCAGTACTTC.

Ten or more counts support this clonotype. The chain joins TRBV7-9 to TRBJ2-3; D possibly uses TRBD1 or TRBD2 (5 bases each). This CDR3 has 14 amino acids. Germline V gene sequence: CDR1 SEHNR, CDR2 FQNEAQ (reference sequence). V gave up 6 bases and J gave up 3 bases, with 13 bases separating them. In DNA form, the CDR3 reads TGTGCCAGCAGTCACGAGGGGATGACAGATACGCAGTATTTT. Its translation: CASSHEGMTDTQYF.

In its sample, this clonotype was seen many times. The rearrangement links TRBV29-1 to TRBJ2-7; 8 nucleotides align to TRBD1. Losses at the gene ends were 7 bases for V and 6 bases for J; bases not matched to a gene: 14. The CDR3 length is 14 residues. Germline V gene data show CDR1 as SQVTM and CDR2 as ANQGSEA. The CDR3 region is CSAGIGQGAREQYF. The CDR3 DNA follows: TGCAGCGCAGGAATCGGGCAGGGGGCGCGCGAGCAGTACTTC.

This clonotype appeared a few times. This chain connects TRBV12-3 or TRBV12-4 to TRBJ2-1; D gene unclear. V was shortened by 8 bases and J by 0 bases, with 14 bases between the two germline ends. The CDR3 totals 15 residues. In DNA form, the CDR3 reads TGTGCCAGCGCCAGGAGTCCTAACTCCTACAATGAGCAGTTCTTC. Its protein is CASARSPNSYNEQFF.

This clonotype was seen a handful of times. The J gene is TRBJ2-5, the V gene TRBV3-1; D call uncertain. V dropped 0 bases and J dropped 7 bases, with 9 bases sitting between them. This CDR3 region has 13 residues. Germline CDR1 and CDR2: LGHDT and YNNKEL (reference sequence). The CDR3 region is CASSQDQGMTQYF. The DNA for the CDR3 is TGTGCCAGCAGCCAAGATCAAGGAATGACCCAGTACTTC.

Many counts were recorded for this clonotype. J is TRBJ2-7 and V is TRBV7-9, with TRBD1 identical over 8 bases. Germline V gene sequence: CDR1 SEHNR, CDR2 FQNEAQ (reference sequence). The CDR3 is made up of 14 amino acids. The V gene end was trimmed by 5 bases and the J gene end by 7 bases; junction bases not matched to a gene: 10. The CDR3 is CASSLEGQGREQYF. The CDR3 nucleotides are TGTGCCAGCAGCCTAGAAGGACAGGGTCGAGAGCAGTACTTC.